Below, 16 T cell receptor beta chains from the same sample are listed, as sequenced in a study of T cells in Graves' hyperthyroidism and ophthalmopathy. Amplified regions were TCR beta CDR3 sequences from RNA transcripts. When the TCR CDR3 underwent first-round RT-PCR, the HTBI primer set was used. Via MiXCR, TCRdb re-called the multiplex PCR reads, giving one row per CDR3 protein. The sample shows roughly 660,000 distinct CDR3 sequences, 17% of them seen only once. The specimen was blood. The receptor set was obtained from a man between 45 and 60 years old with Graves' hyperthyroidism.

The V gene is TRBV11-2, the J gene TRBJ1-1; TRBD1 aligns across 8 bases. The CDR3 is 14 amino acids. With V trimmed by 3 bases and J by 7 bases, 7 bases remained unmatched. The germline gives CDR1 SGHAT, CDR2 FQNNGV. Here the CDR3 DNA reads TGTGCCAGCAGCTTTGACAGGGGAACAATTGAAGCTTTCTTT. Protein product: CASSFDRGTIEAFF. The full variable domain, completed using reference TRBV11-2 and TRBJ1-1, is EAGVAQSPRYKIIEKRQSVAFWCNPISGHATLYWYQQILGQGPKLLIQFQNNGVVDDSQLPKDRFSAERLKGVDSTLKIQPAKLEDSAVYLCASSFDRGTIEAFFGQGTRLTVV.

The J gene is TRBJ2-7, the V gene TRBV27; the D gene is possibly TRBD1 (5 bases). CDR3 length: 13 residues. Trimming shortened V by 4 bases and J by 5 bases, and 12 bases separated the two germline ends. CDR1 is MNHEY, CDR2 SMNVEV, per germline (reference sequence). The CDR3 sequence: CASSYARVDEQYF. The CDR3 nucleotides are TGTGCCAGCAGTTACGCCAGGGTCGACGAGCAGTACTTC.

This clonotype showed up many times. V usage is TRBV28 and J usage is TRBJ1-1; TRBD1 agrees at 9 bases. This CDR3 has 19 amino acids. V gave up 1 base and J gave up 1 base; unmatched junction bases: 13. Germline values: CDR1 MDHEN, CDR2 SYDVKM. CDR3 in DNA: TGTGCCAGCAGTTTATTGTTGCTCGGGACAGGGTACAAGAACACTGAAGCTTTCTTT. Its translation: CASSLLLLGTGYKNTEAFF.

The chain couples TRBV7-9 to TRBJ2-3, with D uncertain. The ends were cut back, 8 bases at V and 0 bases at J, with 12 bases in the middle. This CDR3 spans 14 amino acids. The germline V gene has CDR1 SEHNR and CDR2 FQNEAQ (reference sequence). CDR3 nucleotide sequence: TGTGCCAGCTGCACTGACTCTAGCACAGATACGCAGTATTTT. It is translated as CASCTDSSTDTQYF. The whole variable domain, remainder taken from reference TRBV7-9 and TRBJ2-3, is DTGVSQNPRHKITKRGQNVTFRCDPISEHNRLYWYRQTLGQGPEFLTYFQNEAQLEKSRLLSDRFSAERPKGSFSTLEIQRTEQGDSAMYLCASCTDSSTDTQYFGPGTRLTVL.

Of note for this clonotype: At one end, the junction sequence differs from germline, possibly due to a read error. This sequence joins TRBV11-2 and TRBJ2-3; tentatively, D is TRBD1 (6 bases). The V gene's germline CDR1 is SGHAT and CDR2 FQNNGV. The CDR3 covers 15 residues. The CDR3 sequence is CASSFRDMWTDTQYF. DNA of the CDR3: TGTGCCAGCAGCTTCCGGGACATGTGGACAGACACGCAGTATTTT.

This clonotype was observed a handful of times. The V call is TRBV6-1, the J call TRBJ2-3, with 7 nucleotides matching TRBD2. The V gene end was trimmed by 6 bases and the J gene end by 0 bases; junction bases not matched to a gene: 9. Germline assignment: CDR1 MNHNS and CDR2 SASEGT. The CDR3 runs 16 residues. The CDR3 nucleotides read TGTGCCAGCAGCCCCCTGGGACTAACCAGCACAGATACGCAGTATTTT. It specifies CASSPLGLTSTDTQYF.

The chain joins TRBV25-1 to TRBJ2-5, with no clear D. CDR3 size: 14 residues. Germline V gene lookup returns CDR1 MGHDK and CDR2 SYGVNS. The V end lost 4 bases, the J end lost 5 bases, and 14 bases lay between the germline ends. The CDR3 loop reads CASSGRTWWETQYF. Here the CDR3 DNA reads TGTGCCAGCAGTGGACGAACATGGTGGGAGACCCAGTACTTC. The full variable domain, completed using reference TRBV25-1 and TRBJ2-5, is EADIYQTPRYLVIGTGKKITLECSQTMGHDKMYWYQQDPGMELHLIHYSYGVNSTEKGDLSSESTVSRIRTEHFPLTLESARPSHTSQYLCASSGRTWWETQYFGPGTRLLVL.

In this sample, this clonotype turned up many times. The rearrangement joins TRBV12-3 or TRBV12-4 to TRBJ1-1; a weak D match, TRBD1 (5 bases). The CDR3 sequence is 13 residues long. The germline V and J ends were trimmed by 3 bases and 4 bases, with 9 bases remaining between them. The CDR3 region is CASSFGRVTEAFF. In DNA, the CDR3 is TGTGCCAGCAGTTTTGGCAGGGTCACTGAAGCTTTCTTT.

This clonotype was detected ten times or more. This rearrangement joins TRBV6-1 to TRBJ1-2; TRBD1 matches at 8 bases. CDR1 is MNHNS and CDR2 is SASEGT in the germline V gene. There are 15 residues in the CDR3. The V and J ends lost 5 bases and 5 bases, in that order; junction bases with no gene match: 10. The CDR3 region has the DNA TGTGCCAGCAGTCCCTCGACAGGGGATTTGTATGGCTACACCTTC. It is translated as CASSPSTGDLYGYTF.

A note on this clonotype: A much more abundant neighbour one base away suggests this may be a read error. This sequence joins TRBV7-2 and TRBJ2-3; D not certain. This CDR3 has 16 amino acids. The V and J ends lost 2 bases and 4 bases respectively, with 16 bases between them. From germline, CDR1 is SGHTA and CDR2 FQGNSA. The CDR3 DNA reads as TGTGCCAGCAGCTTACTTGGCCAGAGGACGGCAGATACGCAGTATTTT. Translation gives CASSLLGQRTADTQYF.

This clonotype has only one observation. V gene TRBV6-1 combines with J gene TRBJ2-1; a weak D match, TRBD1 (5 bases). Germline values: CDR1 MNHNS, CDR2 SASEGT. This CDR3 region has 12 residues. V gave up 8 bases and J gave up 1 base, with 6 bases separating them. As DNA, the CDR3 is TGTGCCAGCGGACATTCCTACAATGAGCAGTTCTTC. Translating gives CASGHSYNEQFF.

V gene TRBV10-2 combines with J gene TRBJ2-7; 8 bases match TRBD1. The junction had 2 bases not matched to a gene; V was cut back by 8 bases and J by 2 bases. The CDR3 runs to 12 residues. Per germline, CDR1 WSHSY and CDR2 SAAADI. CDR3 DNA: TGCGCCAGCGGGGACAGGACCTACGAGCAGTACTTC. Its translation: CASGDRTYEQYF.

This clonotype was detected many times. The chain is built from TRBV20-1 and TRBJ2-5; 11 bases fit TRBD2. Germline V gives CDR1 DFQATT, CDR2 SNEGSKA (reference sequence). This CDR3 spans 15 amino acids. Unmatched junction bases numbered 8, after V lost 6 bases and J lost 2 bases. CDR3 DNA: TGCAGTGCAACTAGCGGGAGAATCCTTCAAGAGACCCAGTACTTC. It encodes CSATSGRILQETQYF.

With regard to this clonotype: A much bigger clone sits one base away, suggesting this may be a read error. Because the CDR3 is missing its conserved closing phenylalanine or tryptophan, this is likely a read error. The CDR3 protein is CATSDSTGWHYGYTS. Here the CDR3 DNA reads TGTGCCACCAGTGATTCGACAGGGTGGCACTATGGCTACACCTCC. The chain combines TRBV24-1 with TRBJ1-2; 7 positions agree with TRBD1. Germline V lookup: CDR1 KGHDR, CDR2 SFDVKD. Losses at the gene ends were 2 bases for V and 3 bases for J; bases not matched to a gene: 5. The CDR3 extends over 15 amino acids.

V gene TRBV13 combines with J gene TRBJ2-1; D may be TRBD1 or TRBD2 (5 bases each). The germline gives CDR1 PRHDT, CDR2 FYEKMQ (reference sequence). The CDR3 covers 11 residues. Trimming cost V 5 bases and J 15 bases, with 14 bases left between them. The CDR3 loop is CASSARDRSFF. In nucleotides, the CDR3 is TGTGCCAGCAGCGCCCGGGACCGTTCGTTCTTC.

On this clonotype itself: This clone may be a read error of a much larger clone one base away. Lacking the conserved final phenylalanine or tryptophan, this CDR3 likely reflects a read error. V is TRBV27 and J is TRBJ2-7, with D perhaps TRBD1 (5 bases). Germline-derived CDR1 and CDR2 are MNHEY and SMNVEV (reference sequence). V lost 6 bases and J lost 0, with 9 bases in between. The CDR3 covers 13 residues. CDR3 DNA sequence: TGTGCCAGCAGCGACAGTCTCTCCTACGAGCAGTACCTC. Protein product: CASSDSLSYEQYL.